The 9 T cell receptor beta chains reported below all come from one sample, sequenced in a study of regulatory T cells in long-lasting Graves disease. Arm-PCR of CDR3 regions and iRepertoire HTBI primers were used to build TCR beta libraries. One entry per CDR3 protein, called by TCRdb with MiXCR from the multiplex PCR reads. The profile shows roughly 400,000 distinct CDR3 sequences, about 15% of them singletons. Time point given: newly diagnosed GD, antithyroid drugs for less than 3 months. With RNA extracted from PBMCs as input, the TCR library was made. The same sample was also studied in work on T cells in Graves' hyperthyroidism and ophthalmopathy.

The sequencing used peripheral blood mononuclear cells (PBMCs), collected at new diagnosis, from a patient treated with antithyroid drugs. The receptor set was obtained from a woman aged 40 to 50 with Graves disease.

About this clonotype itself: A much larger clone is a single base away; this may be a read error. No conserved phenylalanine or tryptophan ends this CDR3, so it is likely a read error. The V gene is TRBV6-1, the J gene TRBJ2-1, with TRBD1 identical over 11 bases. V shed 3 bases and J 5 bases; nucleotides not matched to a gene: 6. Germline V gene sequence: CDR1 MNHNS, CDR2 SASEGT. The CDR3 runs to 16 residues. The CDR3 region has the DNA TGTGCCAGCAGTGACCCGGGACAGGGGGTGGACAATGAGCAGTTCCTC. This translates into CASSDPGQGVDNEQFL.

The table lists this clonotype with many counts. The chain couples TRBV27 to TRBJ1-5; 7 nucleotides match TRBD1. CDR1 and CDR2 from the germline V gene are MNHEY and SMNVEV (reference sequence). There are 14 residues in the CDR3. The junction had 6 bases not matched to a gene; V was cut back by 4 bases and J by 6 bases. CDR3 DNA: TGTGCCAGCAGTTCGGGACAGTTGGTTCAGCCCCAGCATTTT. As protein: CASSSGQLVQPQHF.

The chain carries TRBV4-3 and TRBJ1-1; D is perhaps TRBD1 (5 bases). V shed 1 base and J shed 3 bases, with 6 bases lying between them. The CDR3 covers 13 residues. Per germline, CDR1 LGHNA and CDR2 YSLEER. The CDR3 nucleotides read TGCGCCAGCAGCCAAGCGGGGGACACTGAAGCTTTCTTT. Translating it yields CASSQAGDTEAFF.

A word on this clonotype: This likely stems from a read error, as it lies one base from a far larger clone. The chain is built from TRBV19 and TRBJ2-7; D is ambiguous. The germline gives CDR1 LNHDA, CDR2 SQIVND (reference sequence). The V gene lost 9 bases and the J gene lost 3 bases, with 24 bases spanning the gap. CDR3 length: 16 amino acids. The CDR3 DNA reads TGTGCCAGCAGTTCCCGAATAAAGGGTGGCGACTACGAGCAGTACTTC. It translates to CASSSRIKGGDYEQYF.

This clonotype was observed a few times. The gene calls are TRBV7-3 and TRBJ1-1; tentatively, D is TRBD1 (5 bases). Germline-derived CDR1 and CDR2 are SGHTA and FQGTGA. The CDR3 extends over 14 amino acids. Trimming cost V 5 bases and J 2 bases, with 12 bases left between them. This CDR3 reads CASSPAGGNTEAFF. Written as DNA, the CDR3 is TGTGCCAGCAGCCCCGCCGGGGGAAACACTGAAGCTTTCTTT.

This clonotype was observed a handful of times. This may be a read error: a much more frequent sequence differs by one nucleotide. Because it lacks the conserved phenylalanine or tryptophan at the end, this CDR3 is likely a read error. J is TRBJ2-1 and V is TRBV2, with D unresolved. V shed 4 bases and J shed 6 bases, with 10 bases lying between them. Germline V CDR1 and CDR2: SNHLY, FYNNEI. The CDR3 loop spans 13 amino acids. The CDR3 coding sequence is TGTGCCAGCAGTGGCCCGGCGAGCAATGAGCAGTTCGTC. It specifies CASSGPASNEQFV.

At least ten counts were recorded for this clonotype. One end of the junction is discordant with germline, which a read error may explain. The V and J genes are TRBV5-1 and TRBJ1-2; TRBD1 is a possible D gene (5 bases). Looked up from germline, CDR1 is SGHRS and CDR2 is YFSETQ. The CDR3 has 14 residues. CDR3 sequence: CASSLMGTPGGYTF. CDR3 bases: TGTGCCAGCAGCTTGATGGGGACCCCTGGCGGCTACACCTTC. The full variable domain, its missing parts supplied by reference TRBV5-1 and TRBJ1-2, is KAGVTQTPRYLIKTRGQQVTLSCSPISGHRSVSWYQQTPGQGLQFLFEYFSETQRNKGNFPGRFSGRQFSNSRSEMNVSTLELGDSALYLCASSLMGTPGGYTFGSGTRLTVV.

This clonotype was seen a few times. V is TRBV6-1 and J is TRBJ2-5; D is undetermined. This CDR3 comprises 8 residues. Trimming cost V 6 bases and J 9 bases, with 2 bases left between them. Germline V lookup: CDR1 MNHNS, CDR2 SASEGT. The DNA of the CDR3 is TGTGCCAGCAGGCCCCAGTACTTC. Its protein product is CASRPQYF.

For this clonotype: Germline is not matched at one junction end, which may reflect a read error. CDR3 amino acids: CSAKQGPLQEAQHF. The CDR3 coding sequence is TGCAGTGCTAAACAGGGGCCGCTCCAAGAGGCCCAGCACTTC. V and J are TRBV20-1 and TRBJ2-5; 7 bases agree with TRBD1. This CDR3 is built from 14 residues. CDR1 is DFQATT, CDR2 SNEGSKA, per germline (reference sequence).